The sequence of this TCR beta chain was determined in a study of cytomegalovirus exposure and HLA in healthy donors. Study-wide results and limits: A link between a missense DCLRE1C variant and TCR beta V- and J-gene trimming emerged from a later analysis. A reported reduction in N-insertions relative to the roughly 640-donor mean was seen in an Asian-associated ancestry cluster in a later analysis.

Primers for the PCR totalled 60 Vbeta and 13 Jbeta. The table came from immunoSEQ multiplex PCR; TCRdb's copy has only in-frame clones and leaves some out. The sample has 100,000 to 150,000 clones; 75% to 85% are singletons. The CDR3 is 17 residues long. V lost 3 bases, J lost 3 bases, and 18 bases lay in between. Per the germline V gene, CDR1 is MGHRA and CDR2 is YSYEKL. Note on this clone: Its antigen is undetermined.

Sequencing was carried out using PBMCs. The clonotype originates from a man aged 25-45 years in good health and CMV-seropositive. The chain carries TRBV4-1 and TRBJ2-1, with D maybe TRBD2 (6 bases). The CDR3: CASSQVVGRGHYNEQFF. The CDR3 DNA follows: TGCGCCAGCAGCCAGGTAGTAGGGCGGGGCCACTACAATGAGCAGTTCTTC.